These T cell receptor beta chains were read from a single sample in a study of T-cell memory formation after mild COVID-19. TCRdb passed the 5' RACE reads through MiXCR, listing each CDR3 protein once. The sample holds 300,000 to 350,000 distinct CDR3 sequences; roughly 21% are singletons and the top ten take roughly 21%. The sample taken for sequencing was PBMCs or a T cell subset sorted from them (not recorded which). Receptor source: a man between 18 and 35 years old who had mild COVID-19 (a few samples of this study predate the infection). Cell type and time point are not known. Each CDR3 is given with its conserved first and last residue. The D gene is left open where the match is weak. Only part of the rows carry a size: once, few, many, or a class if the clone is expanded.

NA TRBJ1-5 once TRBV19 CASSITPYSNQPQHF TGTGCCAGTAGTATAACTCCATATAGCAATCAGCCCCAGCATTTT
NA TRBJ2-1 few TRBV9 CASSVGLAPGVHEQFF TGTGCCAGCAGCGTGGGTCTAGCGCCCGGGGTGCATGAGCAGTTCTTC
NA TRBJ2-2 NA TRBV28 CASSLPPWRGYGELFF TGTGCCAGCAGTTTACCCCCTTGGCGGGGCTACGGGGAGCTGTTTTTT
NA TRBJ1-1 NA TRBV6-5 CASSYWAGDEAFF TGTGCCAGCAGTTATTGGGCCGGGGATGAAGCTTTCTTT
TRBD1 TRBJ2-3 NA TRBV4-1 CASSQDRAGTDTQYF TGCGCCAGCAGCCAGGACAGGGCGGGGACAGATACGCAGTATTTT
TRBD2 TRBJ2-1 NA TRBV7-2 CASSFSGRGGSEQFF TGTGCCAGCAGCTTTAGCGGGCGGGGGGGCAGTGAGCAGTTCTTC
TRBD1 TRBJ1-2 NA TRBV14 CASSQDYGDRNGYTF TGTGCCAGCAGCCAAGATTACGGGGACAGAAATGGCTACACCTTC
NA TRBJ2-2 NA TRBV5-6 CASSSGTRNTGELFF TGTGCCAGCTCCTCCGGGACAAGGAACACCGGGGAGCTGTTTTTT
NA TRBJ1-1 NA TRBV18 CASSLLDPNTEAFF TGTGCCAGCTCATTACTTGACCCCAACACTGAAGCTTTCTTT
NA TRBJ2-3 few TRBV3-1 CASSQGRPDTQYF TGTGCCAGCAGCCAAGGCCGTCCAGATACGCAGTATTTT
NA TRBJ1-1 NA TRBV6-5 CASSYQRNTEAFF TGTGCCAGCAGTTACCAGAGGAACACTGAAGCTTTCTTT
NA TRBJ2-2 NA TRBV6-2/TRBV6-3 CASSYESTTGELFF TGTGCCAGCAGTTACGAGTCGACCACCGGGGAGCTGTTTTTT
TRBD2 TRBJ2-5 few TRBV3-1 CASSQLAAQGETQYF TGTGCCAGCAGCCAACTAGCGGCCCAGGGAGAGACCCAGTACTTC
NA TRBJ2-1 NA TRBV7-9 CASSPYGSAGGHEQFF TGTGCCAGCAGCCCCTATGGGAGCGCCGGGGGCCATGAGCAGTTCTTC
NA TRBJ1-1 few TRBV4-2 CASSQDYRANTEAFF TGTGCCAGCAGCCAAGATTATAGAGCGAACACTGAAGCTTTCTTT
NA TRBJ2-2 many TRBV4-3 CASSQDFHPLELFF TGCGCCAGCAGCCAAGATTTCCACCCATTGGAGCTGTTTTTT
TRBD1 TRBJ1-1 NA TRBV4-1 CASSQGQGMNTEAFF TGCGCCAGCAGCCAAGGACAGGGAATGAACACTGAAGCTTTCTTT
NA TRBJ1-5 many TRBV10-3 CAISESNPGNQPQHF TGTGCCATCAGTGAGTCGAATCCAGGGAACCAGCCCCAGCATTTT
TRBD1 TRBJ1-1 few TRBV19 CASSSTGSYTEAFF TGTGCCAGTAGCTCGACAGGGTCGTACACTGAAGCTTTCTTT
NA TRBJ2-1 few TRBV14 CASSPLVGNEQFF TGTGCCAGCAGCCCTCTGGTCGGTAATGAGCAGTTCTTC
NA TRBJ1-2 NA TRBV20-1 CSAPTQGIDGYTF TGCAGTGCTCCGACACAGGGTATTGATGGCTACACCTTC
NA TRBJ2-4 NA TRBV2 CASSELAKTIQYF TGTGCCAGCAGTGAGTTGGCCAAAACCATTCAGTACTTC
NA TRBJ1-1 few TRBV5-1 CASSLTTGFEAFF TGCGCCAGCAGCTTGACCACAGGGTTTGAAGCTTTCTTT
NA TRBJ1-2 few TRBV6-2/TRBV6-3 CASSTSGDTNYGYTF TGTGCCAGCAGCACCTCGGGCGACACCAACTATGGCTACACCTTC
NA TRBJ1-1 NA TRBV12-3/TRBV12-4 CASSLVAPPATEAFF TGTGCCAGCAGTTTAGTAGCACCCCCGGCCACTGAAGCTTTCTTT
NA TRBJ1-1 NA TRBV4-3 CASSQDPFHGRNTEAFF TGCGCCAGCAGCCAAGATCCTTTCCACGGTCGGAACACTGAAGCTTTCTTT
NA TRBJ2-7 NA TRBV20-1 CSARPRGWNEQYF TGCAGTGCTAGGCCAAGGGGGTGGAACGAGCAGTACTTC
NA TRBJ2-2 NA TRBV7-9 CASSLHSPNTGELFF TGTGCCAGCAGCTTACATAGCCCGAACACCGGGGAGCTGTTTTTT
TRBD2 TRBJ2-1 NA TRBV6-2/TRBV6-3 CASSYASSGGEQFF TGTGCCAGCAGTTACGCATCTAGCGGGGGAGAGCAGTTCTTC
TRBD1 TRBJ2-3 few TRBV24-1 CATSDFGTGTGGSGTDTQYF TGTGCCACCAGTGATTTTGGGACCGGGACAGGGGGATCAGGCACAGATACGCAGTATTTT
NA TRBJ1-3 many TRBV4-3 CASSQARTAGNTIYF TGCGCCAGCAGCCAAGCGCGGACGGCTGGAAACACCATATATTTT
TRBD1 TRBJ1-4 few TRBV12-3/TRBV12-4 CASSSNRGYEKLFF TGTGCCAGCAGTTCTAACAGGGGGTATGAAAAACTGTTTTTT
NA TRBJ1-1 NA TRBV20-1 CSAVVNTEAFF TGCAGTGCTGTAGTTAACACTGAAGCTTTCTTT
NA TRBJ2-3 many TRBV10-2 CASSDRSITDTQYF TGCGCCAGCAGTGACAGGAGTATCACAGATACGCAGTATTTT
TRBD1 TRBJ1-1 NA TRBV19 CASLHKVSGGTEAFF TGTGCCAGTTTGCACAAGGTCTCAGGGGGAACTGAAGCTTTCTTT
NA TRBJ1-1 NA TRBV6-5 CASSYGVLNTEAFF TGTGCCAGCAGTTACGGGGTTTTGAACACTGAAGCTTTCTTT
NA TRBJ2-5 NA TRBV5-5 CASSLTGSGETQYF TGTGCCAGCAGCTTGACAGGGTCGGGGGAGACCCAGTACTTC
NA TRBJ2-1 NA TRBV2 CASSHLQGGLEQFF TGTGCCAGCAGCCACCTCCAGGGTGGGCTTGAGCAGTTCTTC
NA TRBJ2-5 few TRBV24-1 CATSAPLEETQYF TGTGCCACCAGTGCCCCCCTTGAAGAGACCCAGTACTTC
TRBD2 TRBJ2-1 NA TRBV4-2 CASSQALAGTNEQFF TGTGCCAGCAGCCAAGCGCTAGCGGGGACTAATGAGCAGTTCTTC
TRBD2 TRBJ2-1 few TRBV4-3 CASSQGVAGGQYEQFF TGCGCCAGCAGCCAAGGAGTCGCGGGGGGGCAGTATGAGCAGTTCTTC
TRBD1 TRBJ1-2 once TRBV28 CASSFGRTGGGYTF TGTGCCAGCAGTTTTGGGCGGACAGGAGGTGGCTACACCTTC
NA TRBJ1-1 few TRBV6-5 CASSYSGRGNTEAFF TGTGCCAGCAGTTACTCGGGCAGGGGGAACACTGAAGCTTTCTTT
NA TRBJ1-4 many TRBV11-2 CASSRSNPGWEGGMEKLFF TGTGCCAGCAGCCGATCCAACCCGGGCTGGGAGGGGGGGATGGAAAAACTGTTTTTT
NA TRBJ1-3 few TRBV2 CASSARSHSGNTIYF TGTGCCAGCAGCGCCCGCTCCCACTCTGGAAACACCATATATTTT
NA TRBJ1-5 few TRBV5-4 CASSEGGSRNQPQHF TGTGCCAGCAGCGAGGGGGGGTCCCGCAATCAGCCCCAGCATTTT
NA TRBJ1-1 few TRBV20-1 CSARAGGMNTEAFF TGCAGTGCTAGAGCTGGGGGCATGAACACTGAAGCTTTCTTT
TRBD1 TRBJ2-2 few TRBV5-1 CASSFPTGQVAGELFF TGCGCCAGCAGCTTCCCGACAGGGCAAGTCGCCGGGGAGCTGTTTTTT
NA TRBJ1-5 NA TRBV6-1 CASSDGWSNQPQHF TGTGCCAGCAGTGACGGGTGGAGCAATCAGCCCCAGCATTTT
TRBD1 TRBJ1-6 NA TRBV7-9 CASSRTGGINSPLHF TGTGCCAGCAGCCGGACAGGGGGGATTAATTCACCCCTCCACTTT
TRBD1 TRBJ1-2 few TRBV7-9 CASSSGQGAHGYGYTF TGTGCCAGCAGCTCGGGACAGGGGGCGCATGGGTATGGCTACACCTTC
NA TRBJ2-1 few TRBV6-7 CASSAPQVTYNEQFF TGTGCCAGCAGTGCACCCCAGGTTACCTACAATGAGCAGTTCTTC
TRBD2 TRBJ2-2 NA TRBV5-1 CASSGLAGGNTGELFF TGCGCCAGCAGCGGACTAGCGGGGGGGAACACCGGGGAGCTGTTTTTT
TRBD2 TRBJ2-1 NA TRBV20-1 CSARVGSGLSYNEQFF TGCAGTGCTAGAGTAGGTAGCGGGCTCTCCTACAATGAGCAGTTCTTC